The clone carrying this TCR beta chain was counted between two and nine times. As yet, its antigen is unknown. CDR1 and CDR2 (germline): SNHLY, FYNNEI. The CDR3 extends over 12 amino acids. Deletions cut 4 bases from V and 0 bases from J, with 3 bases between. Sequenced by immunoSEQ multiplex PCR; TCRdb stores in-frame clones only, minus some. This table holds more than 600,000 clones, around 92% found once. This sample stems from a study of shared clonotypes between healthy human individuals. Whole-study context: The cohort had two women and a few men, ages 18 to 49. The study, taken as a whole, reports: On the whole, naive subsets had larger estimated richness than memory subsets had. Some clonotypes were shared by all four sorted-subset donors, while others were not shared. The non-shared ones had lower generation probabilities than the shared ones.

Naive CD8 isolation took CD45RO-negative cells positively selected for CCR7 and excluded terminally differentiated effector memory CD45RA+ cells. The chain joins TRBV2 to TRBJ1-1; D not resolved. The sequenced sample was naive CD8+ T cells sorted from blood. The receptor's source is a young man in good health. Written as DNA, the CDR3 is TGTGCCAGCAGTGGCATGAACACTGAAGCTTTCTTT. Translating gives CASSGMNTEAFF.